This T cell receptor (beta chain) was sequenced in a study of blood T cell repertoires in COVID-19 (dated by TCRdb to the early 2020s). Describing the broader study: Samples from collaborators originated in the United States, Italy and Spain and spanned both the acute and convalescent phases of COVID-19. The samples were drawn from the first 160 participants of the ongoing ImmuneRACE study and from 1,200 or so subjects provided by 6 global collaborators. The repertoires were made available in a free public database intended to serve as a resource for research on the immune response to SARS-CoV-2. Where available, HLA class I and class II types were taken from metadata supplied by the sample provider and were not determined by assay-based typing. A de-identified subject ID, COVID-19 status, age in years and sex were almost always included in the sample metadata. Subjects who had been exposed to COVID-19, were actively infected with it, or had recovered from it provided the deeply sampled blood TCRbeta repertoires that made up the dataset. The prospective study material was composed of cDNA or gDNA derived from T cells, B-cell-depleted T cells, or PBMCs.

Trimming removed 6 bases from V and 1 base from J; the gene matches leave 8 bases unexplained. The CDR3, cysteine through phenylalanine, is 15 amino acids long. Just the 45-base CDR3 DNA is kept, in frame starting at base 1. The germline V gene (reference sequence) specifies LNHDA as CDR1 and SQIVND as CDR2. General conclusions and limits of the study: The amount of clinical and demographic metadata varied by source and participant and was provided uncurated.

Whole blood was collected in K2EDTA tubes by collaborating institutions according to the institutions' own protocols. Collaborator samples were shipped for TCRbeta analysis as frozen whole blood, isolated PBMCs, or DNA extracted from either sample type. TCRbeta CDR3 regions were amplified from genomic DNA using the immunoSEQ Assay, a bias-controlled multiplex PCR. The original pipeline was this. The number of nucleated cells in each sample was estimated from the amplification of reference gene primers within the assay. To quantify the absolute abundance of each unique TCRbeta CDR3 rearrangement, sequence reads were collapsed and filtered. For each sample, productive Simpson clonality was calculated as the square root of Simpson's diversity index across productive rearrangements. As stored in TCRdb, this immuneACCESS dataset retains in-frame rearrangements with V and J assigned. A fraction of the clones does not appear; measured against another copy, unresolved V genes explain less than half of the discrepancy, and the remainder lacks a known reason. From that table come the V and J calls and clone size; the DNA was used to work out D and trimming. For this sample the table gives just under 20,000 clones, of which over 90% were detected only once. About 4% of the sample is in the top ten clones.

A word on this clone: No cognate antigen has been identified for it. Base qualities are not recorded, but no much larger clone differs from it by a single base.

The receptor was isolated from a woman aged 45-59 years with active COVID-19. This chain is built from TRBV19 and TRBJ1-1; TRBD1 agrees with 7 junctional bases. Input material: peripheral blood. The CDR3 loop reads CASRPRTGGNTEAFF. DNA sequence: TGTGCCAGTAGGCCGAGGACAGGCGGGAACACTGAAGCTTTCTTT.